This TCR beta chain was sequenced in a study of cytomegalovirus exposure and HLA in healthy donors. This CDR3 has 14 amino acids. Germline V CDR1 and CDR2: MGHDK, SYGVNS. V was shortened by 4 bases and J by 0 bases, with 7 bases between the two germline ends. 13 Jbeta primers and 60 Vbeta primers were used for the PCR. Profiled with immunoSEQ multiplex PCR; TCRdb holds only in-frame clones, not every one. The data contain some 150,000 clones, under 75% of them seen just once; the ten biggest clones take up roughly 6.4%. The chain is built from TRBV25-1 and TRBJ2-1; the D gene is possibly TRBD2 (5 bases). The sequenced material came from PBMCs. The clonotype comes from an older woman in good health and CMV-seropositive. CDR3 residues: CASSASGSYNEQFF. DNA of the CDR3: TGTGCCAGCAGTGCGAGCGGCTCCTACAATGAGCAGTTCTTC. The full variable domain, with the rest looked up from reference TRBV25-1 and TRBJ2-1, is EADIYQTPRYLVIGTGKKITLECSQTMGHDKMYWYQQDPGMELHLIHYSYGVNSTEKGDLSSESTVSRIRTEHFPLTLESARPSHTSQYLCASSASGSYNEQFFGPGTRLTVL.